The 26 T cell receptor beta chains reported below all come from one sample, sequenced in a study of vaccination effects on CD4 cells after COVID-19. Which antigens these TCRs recognize remains unknown. Profiling relied on immunoSEQ multiplex PCR, and the TCRdb table lists in-frame clones only, not all of them. The data contain approximately 50,000 clones, more than 70% of them singletons. CD4+ T cells specific for antigen were expanded with viral peptide pools by the ViraFEST assay before sequencing. Following 10 days of culture, CD4+ T cells were isolated. Among the vaccine recipients, none had a prior SARS-CoV-2 infection, and nucleocapsid antibodies were negative. This sample comprised CD4+ T cells from PBMCs cultured with HCoV-OC43 spike peptides, obtained before COVID-19 vaccination. Subset in this sample: HCoV-OC43 spike overlapping peptide pool stimulation. Receptors were obtained from a human donor who received a COVID-19 vaccine.

The V call is TRBV6-5, the J call TRBJ2-7; the D is unclear. This CDR3 is 14 amino acids long. Germline V gives CDR1 MNHEY, CDR2 SVGAGI. Trimming pared 5 bases from V and 2 bases from J, leaving 13 bases between. CDR3 DNA: TGTGCCAGCAGTAATCCCTTTCCTCCCTACGAGCAGTACGTC. Its protein product is CASSNPFPPYEQYV.

The gene calls are TRBV14 and TRBJ2-4; 12 bases are a match to TRBD2. Unmatched junction bases numbered 2, after V lost 5 bases and J lost 6 bases. Germline V gene lookup returns CDR1 SGHDN and CDR2 FVKESK. The CDR3 sequence is 14 residues long. The CDR3 sequence is CASSRTSGVNIQYF. CDR3 sequence (DNA): TGTGCCAGCAGCAGGACTAGCGGGGTAAACATTCAGTACTTC.

The chain is built from TRBV30 and TRBJ2-5, with 8 bases identical to TRBD1. The CDR3 spans 12 residues. CDR1 GTSNPN and CDR2 SVGIG come from the germline V gene (reference sequence). V gave up 5 bases and J gave up 4 bases; unmatched junction bases: 3. The CDR3 reads CAWSGQGETQYF. CDR3 nucleotides: TGTGCCTGGTCCGGACAGGGAGAGACCCAGTACTTC.

CDR3 nucleotide sequence: TGTGCCAGCAGTTTATCCGCCCAGGGTCAGCCCCAGCATTTT. This translates into CASSLSAQGQPQHF. This sequence joins TRBV27 and TRBJ1-5; tentative D call: TRBD1 (5 bases). The V and J ends lost 0 bases and 6 bases respectively, with 9 bases between them. This CDR3 region has 14 residues. CDR1 is MNHEY and CDR2 is SMNVEV in the germline V gene (reference sequence).

This chain uses TRBV5-8 with TRBJ2-3; TRBD2 matches at 9 bases. Germline-derived CDR1 and CDR2 are SGHTS and YDEGEE. This CDR3 has 20 residues. V shed 7 bases, J shed 0 bases, and the junction held 21 bases outside the gene matches. In DNA form, the CDR3 reads TGTGCCAGCCCCTCCTTTGGTTGGCTAGCGGGGATTACTAGCACAGATACGCAGTATTTT. This sequence encodes CASPSFGWLAGITSTDTQYF.

The chain combines TRBV7-8 with TRBJ2-5, with TRBD1 as a possible D gene (6 bases). The germline V and J ends were trimmed by 6 bases and 2 bases, with 13 bases remaining between them. The germline V gene encodes CDR1 SGHVS and CDR2 FQNEAQ. The CDR3 consists of 14 residues. The CDR3 DNA is TGTGCCAGCAGTCGTGGGACAAAACAAGAGACCCAGTACTTC. It specifies CASSRGTKQETQYF.

This clone occurred a few times. The V gene is TRBV7-3, the J gene TRBJ1-6; D possibly corresponds to TRBD1 (5 bases). V was pared by 2 bases and J by 8 bases, with 13 bases between. The length of the CDR3 is 15 residues. Germline V gives CDR1 SGHTA, CDR2 FQGTGA. The CDR3: CASSLGLRGDSPLHF. CDR3 in DNA: TGTGCCAGCAGCTTAGGTCTCCGAGGGGATTCACCCCTCCACTTT.

V is TRBV14 and J is TRBJ1-2; 7 nucleotides match TRBD1. Unmatched junction bases numbered 9, after V lost 3 bases and J lost 8 bases. There are 14 residues in the CDR3. CDR1 is SGHDN and CDR2 is FVKESK in the germline V gene. This chain's CDR3 is CASSHYGTAEGYTF. In DNA, the CDR3 is TGTGCCAGCAGCCACTACGGGACAGCTGAAGGCTACACCTTC.

This chain joins TRBV5-1 and TRBJ2-5, with D possibly TRBD2 on 7 matching bases. The CDR3 loop spans 18 amino acids. From germline, CDR1 is SGHRS and CDR2 YFSETQ. Deletions cut 0 bases from V and 1 base from J, with 19 bases between. Written as DNA, the CDR3 is TGCGCCAGCAGCTTGGATGCGTCTGGCGGGGGCCGCCAAGAGACCCAGTACTTC. Translation gives CASSLDASGGGRQETQYF.

The rearrangement uses TRBV5-5 and TRBJ1-2; D not certain. Germline CDR1 is SGHKS and CDR2 is YYEKEE (reference sequence). V was cut by 0 bases and J by 6 bases, with 9 bases left in between. The CDR3 contains 13 residues. For the CDR3, the DNA is TGTGCCAGCAGCTTGGAAGACGGGAATGGCTACACCTTC. Protein product: CASSLEDGNGYTF.

This CDR3 reads CASSLGSGASTDTQYF. For the CDR3, the DNA is TGTGCCAGCAGCTTAGGATCAGGGGCTAGCACAGATACGCAGTATTTT. This chain uses TRBV7-6 with TRBJ2-3; D is perhaps TRBD1 (6 bases). CDR1 and CDR2 from the germline V gene are SGHVS and FNYEAQ. V shed 1 base and J shed 0 bases, with 11 bases lying between them. The CDR3 consists of 16 residues.

The chain is built from TRBV27 and TRBJ2-3; tentative D call: TRBD1 (6 bases). The V and J ends lost 9 bases and 6 bases respectively, with 16 bases between them. The CDR3 has 13 amino acids. The germline gives CDR1 MNHEY, CDR2 SMNVEV (reference sequence). This CDR3 is CASQLGTSDTQYF. The CDR3 region has the DNA TGTGCCAGTCAACTAGGGACAAGTGATACGCAGTATTTT.

This chain connects TRBV20-1 to TRBJ2-5; no firm D call. The CDR3 has 10 amino acids. The germline V gene has CDR1 DFQATT and CDR2 SNEGSKA (reference sequence). Trimming pared 6 bases from V and 5 bases from J, leaving 7 bases between. This chain's CDR3 is CSALYETQYF. The DNA for the CDR3 is TGCAGTGCCTTATACGAGACCCAGTACTTC.

This rearrangement joins TRBV5-1 to TRBJ2-2; 8 nucleotides line up with TRBD1. J gave up 1 base and V 0 bases, and 2 bases lay outside the gene matches. Looked up from germline, CDR1 is SGHRS and CDR2 is YFSETQ. The CDR3 has 16 residues. CDR3 residues: CASSLVQGVNTGELFF. The CDR3 DNA sequence: TGCGCCAGCAGCTTGGTACAGGGGGTGAACACCGGGGAGCTGTTTTTT.

The V and J genes are TRBV27 and TRBJ1-5; D is uncertain. Trimming took off 2 bases at V and 6 bases at J, with 8 bases between the two ends. CDR1 is MNHEY and CDR2 is SMNVEV in the germline V gene (reference sequence). This CDR3 has 13 residues. The DNA for the CDR3 is TGTGCCAGCAGTTTAATCTTAGGTCAGCCCCAGCATTTT. Encoded protein: CASSLILGQPQHF.

This chain connects TRBV5-4 to TRBJ2-1; tentatively, D is TRBD1 or TRBD2 (7 bases each). The ends were cut back, 4 bases at V and 0 bases at J, with 14 bases in the middle. The germline gives CDR1 SGHNT, CDR2 YYREEE (reference sequence). The CDR3 runs to 16 residues. This CDR3 reads CASSPKRDSSYNEQFF. CDR3 nucleotides: TGTGCCAGCAGCCCAAAGCGGGACAGCTCCTACAATGAGCAGTTCTTC.

This clone was seen only once. The J gene is TRBJ2-1, the V gene TRBV15; D gene ambiguous. This CDR3 spans 13 amino acids. Per germline, CDR1 LNHNV and CDR2 YYDKDF (reference sequence). The V and J ends lost 2 bases and 4 bases respectively, with 6 bases between them. CDR3 sequence (DNA): TGTGCCACCAGCAGACAGCGTTACAATGAGCAGTTCTTC. The encoded protein is CATSRQRYNEQFF.

In its sample, this clone was seen a few times. The V and J genes are TRBV5-8 and TRBJ1-1; TRBD1 matches at 8 bases. Trimming cost V 2 bases and J 0 bases; bases outside gene matches: 9. The CDR3 spans 17 residues. Germline V gives CDR1 SGHTS, CDR2 YDEGEE. The DNA for the CDR3 is TGTGCCAGCAGCTTTTCCCAGGGGGCATTTTTGAACACTGAAGCTTTCTTT. Protein: CASSFSQGAFLNTEAFF.

This chain connects TRBV19 to TRBJ1-5, with D tentatively TRBD1 (5 bases). The CDR3 is 14 amino acids. With 7 bases removed from V and 2 bases from J, the gap between germline ends came to 12 bases. In germline, CDR1 is LNHDA, CDR2 SQIVND (reference sequence). CDR3: CASTLGGGNQPQHF. The CDR3 nucleotides read TGTGCCAGTACCCTCGGGGGAGGCAATCAGCCCCAGCATTTT.

V usage is TRBV5-1 and J usage is TRBJ2-3; possible D gene TRBD1, 5 bases. The V gene lost 4 bases and the J gene lost 0 bases, with 15 bases spanning the gap. This CDR3 has 16 residues. Germline V CDR1 and CDR2: SGHRS, YFSETQ. The DNA of the CDR3 is TGCGCCAGCAGCCCCCCTGGGGCAGGGAGCACAGATACGCAGTATTTT. Amino acid sequence: CASSPPGAGSTDTQYF.

The table lists this clone with a few counts. This rearrangement joins TRBV6-1 to TRBJ2-2, with 8 bases lining up with TRBD1. Trimming removed 10 bases from V and 3 bases from J; junction bases left unmatched: 10. Germline V gives CDR1 MNHNS, CDR2 SASEGT. The CDR3 covers 15 residues. CDR3 nucleotides: TGTGCCACAAAATGGGCGGGACAGGACACCGGGGAGCTGTTTTTT. This gives the protein CATKWAGQDTGELFF.

This chain connects TRBV5-4 to TRBJ1-1, with D unclear. The CDR3 sequence is 13 residues long. The V gene lost 0 bases and the J gene lost 1 base, with 4 bases spanning the gap. The germline V gene encodes CDR1 SGHNT and CDR2 YYREEE (reference sequence). The CDR3 DNA reads TGTGCCAGCAGCTTGGACGAGAACACTGAAGCTTTCTTT. Residues: CASSLDENTEAFF. The complete variable domain, with remaining parts taken from reference TRBV5-4 and TRBJ1-1, reads ETGVTQSPTHLIKTRGQQVTLRCSSQSGHNTVSWYQQALGQGPQFIFQYYREEENGRGNFPPRFSGLQFPNYSSELNVNALELDDSALYLCASSLDENTEAFFGQGTRLTVV.

This clone was found a few times. The chain carries TRBV12-3 or TRBV12-4 and TRBJ1-2, with D unclear. The CDR3 has 13 residues. V lost 7 bases, J lost 1 base, and 10 bases lay in between. In DNA form, the CDR3 reads TGTGCCAGCACCCCGGGCAGTAACTATGGCTACACCTTC. Amino acids: CASTPGSNYGYTF.

The rearrangement uses TRBV28 and TRBJ2-7, with D unresolved. The CDR3 extends over 15 amino acids. V was cut by 6 bases and J by 4 bases, with 19 bases left in between. Germline V gene sequence: CDR1 MDHEN, CDR2 SYDVKM. The CDR3 nucleotides read TGTGCCAGCAGCCGAGACCGAACGGACCGATACGAGCAGTACGTC. Translated: CASSRDRTDRYEQYV.

The chain recombines TRBV6-5 with TRBJ2-3, with D unclear. The CDR3 runs 13 residues. Germline loops: CDR1 MNHEY, CDR2 SVGAGI. V lost 4 bases, J lost 6 bases, and 11 bases lay in between. CDR3 loop: CASSFWLWDTQYF. CDR3 coding DNA: TGTGCCAGCAGTTTCTGGCTATGGGATACGCAGTATTTT.

The chain joins TRBV2 to TRBJ2-5; 12 nucleotides match TRBD2. V trimming: 1 base; J trimming: 10 bases; junction bases outside the gene matches: 4. The length of the CDR3 is 14 residues. CDR1 and CDR2 from the germline V gene are SNHLY and FYNNEI. The DNA for the CDR3 is TGTGCCAGCAGTGAAGAACTAGCGGGGGGACACCAGTACTTC. It specifies CASSEELAGGHQYF.